This entry lists 7 T cell receptor beta chains sequenced from one sample in a study of T cell repertoires in cytomegalovirus infection. For these TCRs, the target antigens are not known. TCRdb passed the reads through MiXCR, listing each CDR3 protein once. This sample has under 850,000 distinct CDR3 sequences, with roughly 30% found just once. The source was cultured PBMCs, collected from culture after CMV antigen stimulation. The receptors here all came from a human donor in good health (CMV status not recorded). Some clones in this sample may be carry-over from other donors' samples.

This clonotype was picked up one time. The chain is built from TRBV10-3 and TRBJ2-1, with D perhaps matching TRBD1 or TRBD2 (6 bases each). V gave up 8 bases and J gave up 5 bases, with 19 bases separating them. CDR1 and CDR2 from the germline V gene are ENHRY and SYGVKD. This CDR3 has 15 residues. CDR3 DNA sequence: TGTGCCATCGGGGTAAGACTAGGGGACAACAATGAGCAGTTCTTC. Its translation: CAIGVRLGDNNEQFF.

This clonotype has more than one count but fewer than ten. The V call is TRBV7-8, the J call TRBJ1-5, with D hard to call. V was clipped by 5 bases and J by 4 bases, with 12 bases between them. Germline V gives CDR1 SGHVS, CDR2 FQNEAQ. CDR3 size: 14 residues. This CDR3 is CASSQRWGNQPQHF. The CDR3 coding sequence is TGTGCCAGCAGCCAAAGGTGGGGAAATCAGCCCCAGCATTTT.

The chain joins TRBV27 to TRBJ2-5, with 7 bases matching TRBD2. From germline, CDR1 is MNHEY and CDR2 SMNVEV (reference sequence). V lost 6 bases and J lost 2; bases outside the gene matches: 9. The CDR3 has 15 residues. CDR3 in amino acids: CASRAWGGGQETQYF. In nucleotides, the CDR3 is TGTGCCAGCAGAGCCTGGGGGGGGGGGCAAGAGACCCAGTACTTC.

The chain carries TRBV5-4 and TRBJ2-5; D tentatively fits TRBD1 or TRBD2 (5 bases each). This CDR3 has 16 residues. V was trimmed by 0 bases and J by 10 bases, leaving 22 bases between them. Germline CDR1 SGHNT, CDR2 YYREEE (reference sequence). This CDR3 reads CASSLAPGPTYQGQYF. CDR3 nucleotides: TGTGCCAGCAGCTTGGCCCCGGGACCTACCTACCAGGGCCAGTACTTC. The full variable domain, its missing parts supplied by reference TRBV5-4 and TRBJ2-5, is ETGVTQSPTHLIKTRGQQVTLRCSSQSGHNTVSWYQQALGQGPQFIFQYYREEENGRGNFPPRFSGLQFPNYSSELNVNALELDDSALYLCASSLAPGPTYQGQYFGPGTRLLVL.

The sample holds a few counts of this clonotype. The rearrangement joins TRBV5-1 to TRBJ2-7; 7 bases map to TRBD1. V lost 3 bases to trimming and J lost 6 bases; unmatched junction nucleotides: 6. The CDR3 contains 13 residues. Germline CDR1 and CDR2: SGHRS and YFSETQ. As DNA, the CDR3 is TGCGCCAGCAGCTCGATTTACAGGGGCGAGCAGTACTTC. Encoded protein: CASSSIYRGEQYF.

This clonotype was found a few times. The V gene is TRBV7-2, the J gene TRBJ2-2, with TRBD1 matching 8 bases. Trimming removed 5 bases from V and 5 bases from J; junction bases left unmatched: 7. This CDR3 has 15 amino acids. The germline V gene has CDR1 SGHTA and CDR2 FQGNSA. CDR3 in DNA: TGTGCCAGCAGCCTACGACAGGGGAGGACCGGGGAGCTGTTTTTT. Residues: CASSLRQGRTGELFF.

This clonotype was observed a few times. The chain joins TRBV11-2 to TRBJ2-7; 11 bases agree with TRBD2. J lost 6 bases, V lost 0 bases, and 7 bases had no gene match. This CDR3 has 16 amino acids. CDR1 and CDR2 (germline): SGHAT, FQNNGV. CDR3 in amino acids: CASSLEYSGRASEQYF. In DNA, the CDR3 is TGTGCCAGCAGCTTAGAGTATAGCGGGAGGGCATCCGAGCAGTACTTC. Full variable domain (missing parts from reference TRBV11-2 and TRBJ2-7): EAGVAQSPRYKIIEKRQSVAFWCNPISGHATLYWYQQILGQGPKLLIQFQNNGVVDDSQLPKDRFSAERLKGVDSTLKIQPAKLEDSAVYLCASSLEYSGRASEQYFGPGTRLTVT.